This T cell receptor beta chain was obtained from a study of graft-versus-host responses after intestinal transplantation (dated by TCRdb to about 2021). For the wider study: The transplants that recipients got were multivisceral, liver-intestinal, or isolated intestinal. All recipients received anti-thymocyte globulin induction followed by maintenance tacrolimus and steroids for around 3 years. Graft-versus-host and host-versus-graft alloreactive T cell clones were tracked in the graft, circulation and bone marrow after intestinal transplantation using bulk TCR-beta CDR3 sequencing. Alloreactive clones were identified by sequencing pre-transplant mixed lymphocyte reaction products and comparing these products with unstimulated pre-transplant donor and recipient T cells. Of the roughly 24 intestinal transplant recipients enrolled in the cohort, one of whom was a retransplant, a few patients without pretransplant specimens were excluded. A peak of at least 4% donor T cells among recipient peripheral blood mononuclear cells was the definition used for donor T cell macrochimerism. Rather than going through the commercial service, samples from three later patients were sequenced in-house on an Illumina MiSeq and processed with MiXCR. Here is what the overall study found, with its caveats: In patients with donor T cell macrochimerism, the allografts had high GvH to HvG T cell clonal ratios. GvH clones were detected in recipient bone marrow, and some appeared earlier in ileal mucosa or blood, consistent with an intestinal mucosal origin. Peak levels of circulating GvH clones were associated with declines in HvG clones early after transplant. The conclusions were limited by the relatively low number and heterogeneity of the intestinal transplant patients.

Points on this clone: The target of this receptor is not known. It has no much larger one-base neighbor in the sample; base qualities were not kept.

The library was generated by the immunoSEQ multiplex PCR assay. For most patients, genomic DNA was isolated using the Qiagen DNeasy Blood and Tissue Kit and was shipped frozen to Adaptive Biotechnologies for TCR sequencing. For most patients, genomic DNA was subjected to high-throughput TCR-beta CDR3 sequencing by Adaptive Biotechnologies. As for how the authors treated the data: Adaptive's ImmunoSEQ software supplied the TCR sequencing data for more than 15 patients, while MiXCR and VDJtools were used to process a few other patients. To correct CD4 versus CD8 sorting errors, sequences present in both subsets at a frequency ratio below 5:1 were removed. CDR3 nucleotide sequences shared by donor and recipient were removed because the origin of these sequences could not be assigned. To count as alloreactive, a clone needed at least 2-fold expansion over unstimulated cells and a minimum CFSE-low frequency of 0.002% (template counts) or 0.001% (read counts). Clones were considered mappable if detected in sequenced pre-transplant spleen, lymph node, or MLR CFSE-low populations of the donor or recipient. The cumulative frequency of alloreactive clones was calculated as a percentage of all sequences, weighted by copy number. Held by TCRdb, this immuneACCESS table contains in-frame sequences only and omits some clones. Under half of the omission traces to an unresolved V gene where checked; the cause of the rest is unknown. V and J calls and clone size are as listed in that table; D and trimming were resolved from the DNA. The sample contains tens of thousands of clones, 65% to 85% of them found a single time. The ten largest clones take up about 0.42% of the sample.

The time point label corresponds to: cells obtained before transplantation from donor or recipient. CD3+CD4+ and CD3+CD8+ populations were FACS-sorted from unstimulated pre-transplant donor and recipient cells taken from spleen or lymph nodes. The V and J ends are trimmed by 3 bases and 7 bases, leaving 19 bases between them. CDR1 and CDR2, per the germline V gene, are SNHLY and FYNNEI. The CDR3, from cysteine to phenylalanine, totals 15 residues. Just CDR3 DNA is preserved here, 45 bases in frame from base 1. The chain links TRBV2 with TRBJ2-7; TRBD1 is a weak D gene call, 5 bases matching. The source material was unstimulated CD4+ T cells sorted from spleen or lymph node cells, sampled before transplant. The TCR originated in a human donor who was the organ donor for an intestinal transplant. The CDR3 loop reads CASSEEGAYVREQYF. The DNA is TGTGCCAGCAGTGAGGAAGGGGCGTATGTGAGAGAGCAGTACTTC. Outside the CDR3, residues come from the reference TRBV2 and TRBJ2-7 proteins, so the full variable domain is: EPEVTQTPSHQVTQMGQEVILRCVPISNHLYFYWYRQILGQKVEFLVSFYNNEISEKSEIFDDQFSVERPDGSNFTLKIRSTKLEDSAMYFCASSEEGAYVREQYFGPGTRLTVT.